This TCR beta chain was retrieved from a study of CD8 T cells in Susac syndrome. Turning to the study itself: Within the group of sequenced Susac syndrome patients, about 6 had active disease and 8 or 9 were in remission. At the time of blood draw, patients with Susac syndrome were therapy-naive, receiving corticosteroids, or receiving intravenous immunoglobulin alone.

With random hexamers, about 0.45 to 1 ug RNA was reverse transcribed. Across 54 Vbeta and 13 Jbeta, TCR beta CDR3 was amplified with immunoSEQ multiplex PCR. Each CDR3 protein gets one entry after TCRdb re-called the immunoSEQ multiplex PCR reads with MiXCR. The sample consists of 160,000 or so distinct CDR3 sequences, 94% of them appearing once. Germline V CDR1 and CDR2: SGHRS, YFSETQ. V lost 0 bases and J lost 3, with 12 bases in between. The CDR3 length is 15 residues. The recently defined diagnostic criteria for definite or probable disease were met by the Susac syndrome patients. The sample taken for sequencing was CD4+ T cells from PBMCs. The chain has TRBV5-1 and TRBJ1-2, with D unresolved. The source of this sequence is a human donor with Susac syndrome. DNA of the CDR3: TGCGCCAGCAGCTTGGTCCCCGACACCCACTATGGCTACACCTTC. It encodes CASSLVPDTHYGYTF.